What follows are 31 T cell receptor beta chains derived from one specimen sequenced in a study of blood T cell repertoires in COVID-19. Using immunoSEQ multiplex PCR, the repertoire was profiled, and TCRdb retains in-frame clones only, with some absent. The table has around 170,000 clones, 80% to 90% seen once. Source material: peripheral blood. The source of these receptors is a man between 25 and 39 years old with active or convalescent COVID-19.

This clone turned up a few times. This chain connects TRBV7-9 to TRBJ2-7; D is possibly TRBD1 (6 bases). CDR1 is SEHNR, CDR2 FQNEAQ, per germline (reference sequence). Trimming cost V 3 bases and J 1 base, with 13 bases left between them. The CDR3 consists of 15 residues. CDR3 protein: CASSFSAGQSYEQYF. Here the CDR3 DNA reads TGTGCCAGCAGCTTCTCTGCCGGACAGTCCTACGAGCAGTACTTC.

By sample share, this clone is medium-sized. The chain is built from TRBV4-1 and TRBJ1-2, with 7 positions matching TRBD1. Germline assignment: CDR1 MGHRA and CDR2 YSYEKL. V shed 3 bases, J shed 3 bases, and the junction held 7 bases outside the gene matches. The CDR3 runs to 15 residues. CDR3 amino acids: CASSQDSTGHYGYTF. CDR3 nucleotides: TGCGCCAGCAGCCAGGACTCGACAGGGCACTATGGCTACACCTTC.

This rearrangement joins TRBV5-6 to TRBJ1-5; perhaps TRBD1 as D (5 bases). CDR1 and CDR2 (germline): SGHDT, YYEEEE. The CDR3 is 13 amino acids. Trimming removed 4 bases from V and 6 bases from J, with 11 bases in between. The chain's CDR3 is CASSTGVGQPQHF. The CDR3 DNA reads as TGTGCCAGCAGCACGGGGGTCGGTCAGCCCCAGCATTTT.

The V gene is TRBV5-1, the J gene TRBJ1-1; TRBD1 is a possible D gene (5 bases). CDR1 and CDR2 (germline): SGHRS, YFSETQ. The length of the CDR3 is 12 residues. V lost 3 bases and J 8 bases, leaving 11 bases between the germline ends. CDR3 bases: TGCGCCAGCAGCTCCGACAGTGACGAAGCTTTCTTT. The encoded protein is CASSSDSDEAFF.

This clone occurred a few times. The chain employs TRBV2 and TRBJ1-3; no clear D. Trimming removed 8 bases at V and 1 base at J, with 12 bases between. The CDR3 is 14 residues long. The germline gives CDR1 SNHLY, CDR2 FYNNEI. For the CDR3, the DNA is TGTGCCAGCGAATACATCGTGTCTGGAAACACCATATATTTT. Its translation is CASEYIVSGNTIYF.

Only one count was recorded for this clone. The rearrangement uses TRBV27 and TRBJ2-7, with D perhaps TRBD2 (6 bases). This CDR3 is built from 13 residues. V was pared by 7 bases and J by 0 bases, with 10 bases between. The germline CDR1 and CDR2 sequences are MNHEY and SMNVEV (reference sequence). CDR3 in DNA: TGTGCCAGCACGACGACTAGCTCCTACGAGCAGTACTTC. It yields the protein CASTTTSSYEQYF.

The chain has TRBV5-1 and TRBJ1-2, with 7 bases that match TRBD1. The CDR3 runs to 13 residues. V gave up 5 bases and J gave up 6 bases; unmatched junction bases: 7. Germline V gene data show CDR1 as SGHRS and CDR2 as YFSETQ. The CDR3 sequence: CASREGQNDGYTF. The CDR3 DNA follows: TGCGCCAGCAGAGAGGGACAGAATGATGGCTACACCTTC.

The genes are TRBV21-1 and TRBJ1-5; TRBD1 is the table's D call, not checked against the DNA. TRBV21-1 is marked as a pseudogene. There are 17 residues in the CDR3. The CDR3 protein is CASGLRPGARSNQPQHF. CDR3 DNA sequence: TGTGCCAGCGGGTTACGACCAGGGGCGCGTAGCAATCAGCCCCAGCATTTT.

The V and J genes are TRBV19 and TRBJ2-5, with TRBD1 identical over 7 bases. Germline CDR1 LNHDA, CDR2 SQIVND (reference sequence). This CDR3 is 16 amino acids long. V lost 4 bases, J lost 5 bases, and 13 bases stayed unmatched. The CDR3 DNA reads as TGTGCCAGTAGTAGAAATACAGGGGCGGGTGGGGAGACCCAGTACTTC. This encodes CASSRNTGAGGETQYF.

V usage is TRBV6-5 and J usage is TRBJ2-3, with 7 bases that match TRBD1. The V gene end was trimmed by 2 bases and the J gene end by 1 base; junction bases not matched to a gene: 3. Germline CDR1 is MNHEY and CDR2 is SVGAGI. CDR3 length: 15 residues. The CDR3 sequence: CASSYRQGGTDTQYF. In DNA, the CDR3 is TGTGCCAGCAGTTACCGACAGGGCGGCACAGATACGCAGTATTTT.

This clone has only a few counts. This sequence joins TRBV6-5 and TRBJ1-2; no clear D gene. This CDR3 is built from 13 residues. Between the trimmed V and J ends, which lost 10 bases and 1 base, there was a span of 13 bases. Germline V gives CDR1 MNHEY, CDR2 SVGAGI. CDR3 in DNA: TGTGCCACCCAGACGGGAAATAACTATGGCTACACCTTC. Protein product: CATQTGNNYGYTF.

The chain is built from TRBV27 and TRBJ1-4, with D perhaps matching TRBD1 (5 bases). Germline CDR1 reads MNHEY; CDR2 reads SMNVEV (reference sequence). This CDR3 is built from 14 residues. Trimming took off 2 bases at V and 7 bases at J, with 11 bases between the two ends. The CDR3 coding sequence is TGTGCCAGCAGTTTAGGCGGGGCGCCTGAAAAACTGTTTTTT. Amino acids: CASSLGGAPEKLFF.

The chain couples TRBV6-5 to TRBJ2-1; 9 positions match TRBD2. After removal of 6 bases from V and 6 bases from J, the junction contained 6 bases not matched to a gene. The CDR3 has 14 amino acids. Germline values: CDR1 MNHEY, CDR2 SVGAGI. CDR3 residues: CASRRSGGTNEQFF. CDR3 sequence (DNA): TGTGCCAGCAGACGAAGCGGGGGGACCAATGAGCAGTTCTTC.

The J gene is TRBJ1-2, the V gene TRBV10-3; 9 nucleotides line up with TRBD1. CDR1 and CDR2 from the germline V gene are ENHRY and SYGVKD. V shed 3 bases, J shed 6 bases, and the junction held 8 bases outside the gene matches. The CDR3 is 15 residues long. In DNA form, the CDR3 reads TGTGCCATCAGTGATTCCACAGGGGGCCGGGATGGCTACACCTTC. It is translated as CAISDSTGGRDGYTF.

The table lists this clone with a few counts. J is TRBJ2-6 and V is TRBV9; 12 positions agree with TRBD1. The germline V gene encodes CDR1 SGDLS and CDR2 YYNGEE. V was pared by 3 bases and J by 15 bases, with 7 bases of the junction left unmatched. The CDR3 covers 14 residues. The CDR3 sequence is CASSDRDRGQDLTF. The CDR3 DNA follows: TGTGCCAGCAGCGACCGGGACAGGGGGCAGGACCTGACTTTC.

The J gene is TRBJ2-2, the V gene TRBV11-2; perhaps TRBD2 as D (6 bases). This CDR3 contains 17 residues. V lost 4 bases and J lost 0, with 15 bases in between. Germline loops: CDR1 SGHAT, CDR2 FQNNGV. The DNA of the CDR3 is TGTGCCAGCAGCTGGAGGGCGGGGACGGCGAACACCGGGGAGCTGTTTTTT. Translated: CASSWRAGTANTGELFF. The full variable domain, its missing parts supplied by reference TRBV11-2 and TRBJ2-2, is EAGVAQSPRYKIIEKRQSVAFWCNPISGHATLYWYQQILGQGPKLLIQFQNNGVVDDSQLPKDRFSAERLKGVDSTLKIQPAKLEDSAVYLCASSWRAGTANTGELFFGEGSRLTVL.

V gene TRBV19 combines with J gene TRBJ2-7; tentative D call: TRBD2 (6 bases). V was shortened by 6 bases and J by 3 bases, with 12 bases between the two germline ends. The CDR3 contains 13 residues. Germline CDR1 and CDR2: LNHDA and SQIVND (reference sequence). In DNA, the CDR3 is TGTGCCAGTAGGGGGACTGGCGGCTACGAGCAGTACTTC. Protein sequence: CASRGTGGYEQYF.

This clone was picked up one time. This chain joins TRBV6-2 or TRBV6-3 and TRBJ2-3; 13 positions agree with TRBD2. Trimming took 2 bases from V and 2 from J; bases not matched to a gene: 10. There are 19 residues in the CDR3. The germline CDR1 and CDR2 sequences are MNHEY and SVGEGT. The CDR3 region is CASSYIWTSGSWNTDTQYF. The DNA for the CDR3 is TGTGCCAGCAGTTACATCTGGACTAGCGGGAGTTGGAACACAGATACGCAGTATTTT.

J is TRBJ1-2 and V is TRBV24-1; D may be TRBD1 (5 bases). Germline V lookup: CDR1 KGHDR, CDR2 SFDVKD. The CDR3 extends over 14 amino acids. The ends were cut back, 5 bases at V and 1 base at J, with 10 bases in the middle. In DNA, the CDR3 is TGTGCCACCAGTGGCTCACAGGTTAACTATGGCTACACCTTC. It encodes CATSGSQVNYGYTF.

The chain joins TRBV29-1 to TRBJ2-2; D might be TRBD2 (5 bases). CDR3 length: 14 amino acids. The V end lost 7 bases, the J end lost 0 bases, and 12 bases lay between the germline ends. Germline lookup yields CDR1 SQVTM and CDR2 ANQGSEA. The CDR3 DNA reads TGCAGCGCCTTAAGCGGAACGAACACCGGGGAGCTGTTTTTT. This encodes CSALSGTNTGELFF.

This clone came up once. This rearrangement joins TRBV7-9 to TRBJ1-2; 7 bases agree with TRBD1. From germline, CDR1 is SEHNR and CDR2 FQNEAQ (reference sequence). The V and J ends lost 5 bases and 3 bases, in that order; junction bases with no gene match: 9. CDR3 length: 15 residues. In DNA, the CDR3 is TGTGCCAGCAGCGCCTACCGGGACAGCTACTATGGCTACACCTTC. Amino acids: CASSAYRDSYYGYTF.

The chain joins TRBV5-4 to TRBJ1-4; 9 nucleotides align to TRBD1. Germline values: CDR1 SGHNT, CDR2 YYREEE (reference sequence). This CDR3 is built from 13 residues. Losses at the gene ends were 2 bases for V and 7 bases for J; bases not matched to a gene: 0. The CDR3 DNA reads as TGTGCCAGCAGCTTACAGGGGGCTGAAAAACTGTTTTTT. Protein product: CASSLQGAEKLFF. Supplemented by reference TRBV5-4 and TRBJ1-4, the full variable domain reads ETGVTQSPTHLIKTRGQQVTLRCSSQSGHNTVSWYQQALGQGPQFIFQYYREEENGRGNFPPRFSGLQFPNYSSELNVNALELDDSALYLCASSLQGAEKLFFGSGTQLSVL.

The rearrangement uses TRBV9 and TRBJ2-5; 7 positions agree with TRBD2. This CDR3 region has 14 residues. After removal of 0 bases from V and 5 bases from J, the junction contained 4 bases not matched to a gene. CDR1 is SGDLS and CDR2 is YYNGEE in the germline V gene. Here the CDR3 DNA reads TGTGCCAGCAGCGTAGGTTTGGGAGGGGAGACCCAGTACTTC. Protein: CASSVGLGGETQYF. The whole variable domain, filled in from reference TRBV9 and TRBJ2-5, reads DSGVTQTPKHLITATGQRVTLRCSPRSGDLSVYWYQQSLDQGLQFLIQYYNGEERAKGNILERFSAQQFPDLHSELNLSSLELGDSALYFCASSVGLGGETQYFGPGTRLLVL.

The CDR3 here is CAWSVQGPSNYGYTF. The CDR3 nucleotides read TGTGCCTGGAGTGTACAGGGGCCTTCTAACTATGGCTACACCTTC. This chain uses TRBV30 with TRBJ1-2; TRBD1 aligns across 7 bases. Germline-derived CDR1 and CDR2 are GTSNPN and SVGIG (reference sequence). The V gene end was trimmed by 0 bases and the J gene end by 0 bases; junction bases not matched to a gene: 4. This CDR3 region has 15 residues.

The V gene is TRBV7-2, the J gene TRBJ1-2, with D possibly TRBD1 on 6 matching bases. Germline V CDR1 and CDR2: SGHTA, FQGNSA. Trimming took off 1 base at V and 1 base at J, with 13 bases between the two ends. The CDR3 totals 16 residues. In DNA form, the CDR3 reads TGTGCCAGCAGCTTAGGGGGTTCAGGGGTTAACTATGGCTACACCTTC. Its protein is CASSLGGSGVNYGYTF. The full variable domain, its missing parts supplied by reference TRBV7-2 and TRBJ1-2, is GAGVSQSPSNKVTEKGKDVELRCDPISGHTALYWYRQSLGQGLEFLIYFQGNSAPDKSGLPSDRFSAERTGGSVSTLTIQRTQQEDSAVYLCASSLGGSGVNYGYTFGSGTRLTVV.

CDR3 loop: CASSVEYRGAQGPFF. The DNA of the CDR3 is TGTGCCAGCAGCGTAGAATACAGGGGGGCTCAGGGGCCTTTCTTT. The chain employs TRBV9 and TRBJ1-1; 8 bases line up with TRBD1. In germline, CDR1 is SGDLS, CDR2 YYNGEE. V lost 0 bases, J lost 12 bases, and 13 bases stayed unmatched. There are 15 residues in the CDR3.

This clone was seen a handful of times. This chain joins TRBV4-1 and TRBJ1-1; D is uncertain. The CDR3 is 19 amino acids. Trimming cost V 2 bases and J 0 bases, with 22 bases left between them. Germline V gene lookup returns CDR1 MGHRA and CDR2 YSYEKL. Here the CDR3 reads CASSQTTGAPLQLNTEAFF. As DNA, the CDR3 is TGCGCCAGCAGCCAAACAACGGGAGCCCCGCTTCAGCTGAACACTGAAGCTTTCTTT.

In its sample, this clone was seen a few times. The chain has TRBV9 and TRBJ2-1; weak D call: TRBD2 (5 bases). CDR1 is SGDLS and CDR2 is YYNGEE in the germline V gene. Trimming removed 3 bases from V and 2 bases from J, with 18 bases in between. This CDR3 region has 17 residues. The CDR3, as DNA: TGTGCCAGCAGCGGAGGCCCCATGGGAGACACCTACAATGAGCAGTTCTTC. It codes for CASSGGPMGDTYNEQFF.

This rearrangement joins TRBV15 to TRBJ2-1, with a possible D match to TRBD2 (6 bases). There are 16 residues in the CDR3. Trimming pared 4 bases from V and 3 bases from J, leaving 16 bases between. Germline-derived CDR1 and CDR2 are LNHNV and YYDKDF (reference sequence). Here the CDR3 DNA reads TGTGCCACCAGCACCAAAAGAGCGGGCTTCTACAATGAGCAGTTCTTC. Amino acids: CATSTKRAGFYNEQFF.

This clone was seen many times. This chain links TRBV13 with TRBJ2-1; D gene ambiguous. V lost 3 bases and J 9 bases, leaving 12 bases between the germline ends. Germline V gene sequence: CDR1 PRHDT, CDR2 FYEKMQ (reference sequence). The length of the CDR3 is 13 residues. As DNA, the CDR3 is TGTGCCAGCAGCTTTGACTCCTTTCGTGAGCAGTTCTTC. Encoded protein: CASSFDSFREQFF.

The chain joins TRBV5-4 to TRBJ2-5, with D possibly TRBD2 on 5 matching bases. The CDR3 is made up of 15 amino acids. Germline CDR1 is SGHNT and CDR2 is YYREEE (reference sequence). V was shortened by 2 bases and J by 7 bases, with 18 bases between the two germline ends. CDR3 residues: CASSFEGSEIWTQYF. CDR3 bases: TGTGCCAGCAGCTTCGAGGGCTCGGAGATCTGGACCCAGTACTTC.